Below, one TCR beta chain is given with its context. These data originate in a study of OX40 agonist ivuxolimab in advanced cancers. Profiled with immunoSEQ multiplex PCR; TCRdb holds only in-frame clones, not every one. This table holds around 100,000 clones, 75% to 90% found once. Germline loops: CDR1 LGHNA, CDR2 YNFKEQ. The CDR3 runs to 17 residues. V dropped 1 base and J dropped 0 bases, with 15 bases sitting between them. The receptor was derived from an adult with an advanced solid tumor such as melanoma, head and neck, liver or kidney cancer. The source was CD4+ or CD8+ T cells sorted from blood, collected in a trial of the OX40 agonist ivuxolimab. This chain links TRBV4-2 with TRBJ1-2; D possibly corresponds to TRBD1 (6 bases). CDR3 region: CASSQGWGGISNYGYTF. CDR3 in DNA: TGTGCCAGCAGCCAAGGGTGGGGGGGCATTTCTAACTATGGCTACACCTTC.